This T cell receptor (beta chain) was captured in a study of technical replicates of blood from a handful of donors. The CDR3 has 14 residues. Sequenced by immunoSEQ multiplex PCR; TCRdb stores in-frame clones only, minus some. The profile shows tens of thousands of clones, roughly 94% of them singletons. The TCR originated in a human donor in good health. This chain uses TRBV21-1 with TRBJ1-2; TRBD1 is the table's D call and was not checked against the DNA. TRBV21-1 is a pseudogene. The sequenced sample was T cells isolated from PBMCs. CDR3: CASSKRGTNYGYTF. The CDR3 DNA is TGTGCCAGCAGCAAAAGGGGAACTAACTATGGCTACACCTTC.